The 28 T cell receptor beta chains below all came from one sample that was sequenced in a study of preoperative IRX-2 immunotherapy in early breast cancer. Sequencing was performed with immunoSEQ multiplex PCR; in TCRdb, only in-frame clones are kept and a portion is missing. The data hold around 40,000 clones, with approximately 77% observed a single time. As for treatment: preoperative locoregional IRX-2 cytokine immunotherapy. The sample in question was tumor tissue, obtained after IRX-2 immunotherapy. Receptors originate from a human donor with breast cancer.

The genes are TRBV6-8 and TRBJ2-5, with D perhaps matching TRBD1 (5 bases). The CDR3 totals 14 residues. Germline values: CDR1 MNHGY, CDR2 SAAAGT. The V gene lost 2 bases and the J gene lost 4 bases, with 11 bases spanning the gap. CDR3 region: CASSYLYRGETQYF. Here the CDR3 DNA reads TGTGCCAGCAGTTACCTTTATAGGGGAGAGACCCAGTACTTC.

This chain connects TRBV7-7 to TRBJ1-3; 7 bases match TRBD1. Germline CDR1 SSHAT, CDR2 FNYEAQ (reference sequence). The CDR3 extends over 14 amino acids. Germline trimming cut 3 bases from V and 7 bases from J; bases unmatched to any gene: 6. CDR3 protein: CASSLGQSRNTIYF. The CDR3 DNA reads as TGTGCCAGCAGCTTGGGACAGTCAAGGAACACCATATATTTT.

The V and J genes are TRBV14 and TRBJ2-7; 8 nucleotides match TRBD2. The CDR3 sequence is 15 residues long. V was clipped by 3 bases and J by 2 bases; unmatched bases: 6. Germline loops: CDR1 SGHDN, CDR2 FVKESK. CDR3 amino acids: CASSQGGRPPYEQYF. The CDR3 DNA follows: TGTGCCAGCAGCCAGGGCGGGAGGCCCCCCTACGAGCAGTACTTC.

V and J are TRBV19 and TRBJ1-3; no firm D call. Germline CDR1 and CDR2: LNHDA and SQIVND (reference sequence). Trimming shortened V by 11 bases and J by 2 bases, and 19 bases separated the two germline ends. This CDR3 region has 15 residues. CDR3 nucleotide sequence: TGTGCCTCCTTTCAGGACCGGAGTGCTGGAAACACCATATATTTT. The encoded protein is CASFQDRSAGNTIYF. Full variable domain (rest looked up from reference TRBV19 and TRBJ1-3): DGGITQSPKYLFRKEGQNVTLSCEQNLNHDAMYWYRQDPGQGLRLIYYSQIVNDFQKGDIAEGYSVSREKKESFPLTVTSAQKNPTAFYLCASFQDRSAGNTIYFGEGSWLTVV.

The chain has TRBV7-6 and TRBJ1-1; 9 bases are a match to TRBD1. The CDR3 totals 15 residues. V shed 4 bases and J 1 base; nucleotides not matched to a gene: 4. The V gene's germline CDR1 is SGHVS and CDR2 FNYEAQ. CDR3 amino acids: CASSWGGQGNTEAFF. CDR3 in DNA: TGTGCCAGCAGCTGGGGGGGACAGGGGAACACTGAAGCTTTCTTT.

The CDR3 sequence: CASSPRTTPLGEQFF. CDR3 bases: TGTGCCAGCTCACCACGTACTACACCCCTGGGTGAGCAGTTCTTC. This rearrangement joins TRBV18 to TRBJ2-1, with unresolved D. V was cut by 1 base and J by 9 bases, with 16 bases left in between. The CDR3 is made up of 15 amino acids. Germline V lookup: CDR1 KGHSH, CDR2 LQKENI.

The rearrangement links TRBV7-1 to TRBJ1-1, with D uncertain. TRBV7-1 is filed as an ORF, its function uncertain. The CDR3 runs to 13 residues. V was pared by 4 bases and J by 3 bases, with 9 bases between. CDR3 amino acids: CASSLGLDTEAFF. The CDR3 bases are TGTGCCAGCAGCTTAGGACTTGACACTGAAGCTTTCTTT.

V is TRBV5-1 and J is TRBJ2-1; TRBD2 matches 10 bases. Unmatched junction bases numbered 0, after V lost 0 bases and J lost 3 bases. The CDR3 contains 15 residues. CDR1 SGHRS and CDR2 YFSETQ come from the germline V gene. The CDR3 region has the DNA TGCGCCAGCAGCTTGGCTAGCGGGGGCTACAATGAGCAGTTCTTC. Amino acid sequence: CASSLASGGYNEQFF.

This sequence joins TRBV6-8 and TRBJ2-3; tentative D call: TRBD1 (6 bases). The CDR3 extends over 19 amino acids. V lost 6 bases, J lost 0 bases, and 25 bases lay in between. Per germline, CDR1 MNHGY and CDR2 SAAAGT. The CDR3 DNA reads TGTGCCAGCAGCCTACAGGGATTTTTAACGACTACTAGCACAGATACGCAGTATTTT. This codes for CASSLQGFLTTTSTDTQYF.

This sequence joins TRBV11-1 and TRBJ1-5, with 10 nucleotides matching TRBD1. Trimming removed 5 bases from V and 6 bases from J; junction bases left unmatched: 10. CDR1 and CDR2 from the germline V gene are SGHAT and FQDESV (reference sequence). The CDR3 runs 16 residues. The CDR3 nucleotides read TGTGCCAGCAGCACCACCGACAGGGGGCTCGGTCAGCCCCAGCATTTT. This codes for CASSTTDRGLGQPQHF.

The rearrangement uses TRBV6-8 and TRBJ2-6; D may correspond to TRBD1 or TRBD2 (5 bases each). The V end lost 5 bases, the J end lost 1 base, and 15 bases lay between the germline ends. Germline loops: CDR1 MNHGY, CDR2 SAAAGT. The CDR3 is 17 amino acids. The CDR3 nucleotides are TGTGCCAGCAGTCCCCATGGGGGAAAGTCTGGGGCCAACGTCCTGACTTTC. This translates into CASSPHGGKSGANVLTF.

The count of this clone is one. This sequence joins TRBV19 and TRBJ1-5; 8 nucleotides match TRBD1. V lost 4 bases, J lost 3 bases, and 23 bases stayed unmatched. Germline values: CDR1 LNHDA, CDR2 SQIVND (reference sequence). This CDR3 region has 21 residues. CDR3 coding DNA: TGTGCCAGTAGTAAAGGAGTGATGGACAGGGTGCCCCCCAGGCACAATCAGCCCCAGCATTTT. Its protein is CASSKGVMDRVPPRHNQPQHF.

The CDR3 coding sequence is TGCGCCAGCAGCTTGGCAGGACACCTTAATGAAAAACTGTTTTTT. It specifies CASSLAGHLNEKLFF. The chain couples TRBV5-1 to TRBJ1-4, with a tentative D call TRBD1 (5 bases). The length of the CDR3 is 15 residues. Germline-derived CDR1 and CDR2 are SGHRS and YFSETQ. The V end lost 0 bases, the J end lost 4 bases, and 10 bases lay between the germline ends.

The V gene is TRBV7-1, the J gene TRBJ2-3; D perhaps matches TRBD1 (5 bases). TRBV7-1 is marked as an open reading frame, function uncertain. The CDR3 is 15 amino acids. Trimming removed 7 bases at V and 6 bases at J, with 20 bases between. The CDR3 DNA follows: TGTGCCAGCAAATCCGGTGGGCAGTCAGGGGATACGCAGTATTTT. It specifies CASKSGGQSGDTQYF.

The CDR3 nucleotides are TGCGCCAGCAGTGAGTCGACGGCGGGAGGCGAGCAGTACTTC. Amino acid sequence: CASSESTAGGEQYF. The chain has TRBV10-2 and TRBJ2-7; TRBD2 matches 8 bases. The CDR3 has 14 amino acids. Germline V gives CDR1 WSHSY, CDR2 SAAADI. After removal of 0 bases from V and 6 bases from J, the junction contained 4 bases not matched to a gene.

This chain links TRBV30 with TRBJ2-7, with D perhaps TRBD2 (6 bases). Trimming removed 3 bases at V and 7 bases at J, with 22 bases between. Germline V gene sequence: CDR1 GTSNPN, CDR2 SVGIG (reference sequence). CDR3 length equals 15 residues. DNA for the CDR3: TGTGCCTGGAGAGATCCGGGACTCCATGGCCGAGAGCAGTACTTC. Translated: CAWRDPGLHGREQYF. Full variable domain (missing parts from reference TRBV30 and TRBJ2-7): SQTIHQWPATLVQPVGSPLSLECTVEGTSNPNLYWYRQAAGRGLQLLFYSVGIGQISSEVPQNLSASRPQDRQFILSSKKLLLSDSGFYLCAWRDPGLHGREQYFGPGTRLTVT.

This clone was counted a single time. The chain is built from TRBV6-8 and TRBJ1-3, with 9 bases fitting TRBD1. This CDR3 spans 15 amino acids. Looked up from germline, CDR1 is MNHGY and CDR2 is SAAAGT. Losses at the gene ends were 6 bases for V and 0 bases for J; bases not matched to a gene: 3. CDR3 in amino acids: CASRETGGSGNTIYF. CDR3 nucleotides: TGTGCCAGCAGGGAGACAGGGGGCTCTGGAAACACCATATATTTT.

This clone was counted only a few times. The CDR3 loop reads CASSAGQGRYGYTF. CDR3 in DNA: TGTGCCAGCAGCGCAGGACAGGGACGGTATGGCTACACCTTC. The J gene is TRBJ1-2, the V gene TRBV7-6, with 8 bases that match TRBD1. CDR3 length: 14 amino acids. Trimming at V came to 5 bases and at J to 5 bases, leaving 7 bases not matched to a gene. The germline CDR1 and CDR2 sequences are SGHVS and FNYEAQ. Full variable domain (remainder filled in from reference TRBV7-6 and TRBJ1-2): GAGVSQSPRYKVTKRGQDVALRCDPISGHVSLYWYRQALGQGPEFLTYFNYEAQQDKSGLPNDRFSAERPEGSISTLTIQRTEQRDSAMYRCASSAGQGRYGYTFGSGTRLTVV.

A few counts support this clone. J is TRBJ2-3 and V is TRBV19; weak D call: TRBD2 (5 bases). Trimming removed 8 bases from V and 0 bases from J, with 12 bases in between. The CDR3 totals 14 residues. CDR1 LNHDA and CDR2 SQIVND come from the germline V gene (reference sequence). The CDR3 is CASRPGMSTDTQYF. CDR3 in DNA: TGTGCCAGTCGTCCCGGGATGAGCACAGATACGCAGTATTTT.

This chain links TRBV11-3 with TRBJ1-3; D is undetermined. Trimming took 4 bases from V and 4 from J, leaving 14 bases between them. CDR1 is SGHNT, CDR2 YENEEA, per germline. This CDR3 spans 15 amino acids. CDR3 nucleotide sequence: TGTGCCAGCAGCTCCGACGCAGTAACCGGAAACACCATATATTTT. Amino acid sequence: CASSSDAVTGNTIYF.

The genes are TRBV10-2 and TRBJ2-7; the match to TRBD2 covers 9 bases. V was clipped by 6 bases and J by 2 bases; unmatched bases: 8. The CDR3 has 15 residues. Per germline, CDR1 WSHSY and CDR2 SAAADI. CDR3 region: CASSMGTSLPYEQYF. The CDR3 DNA sequence: TGCGCCAGCAGCATGGGGACTAGCCTACCCTACGAGCAGTACTTC.

The genes are TRBV6-8 and TRBJ2-7, with D possibly matching TRBD2 (7 bases). The CDR3 length is 14 residues. Germline V lookup: CDR1 MNHGY, CDR2 SAAAGT. Trimming pared 5 bases from V and 4 bases from J, leaving 15 bases between. CDR3 protein: CASSRRGGAYEQYF. CDR3 DNA sequence: TGTGCCAGCAGTCGAAGAGGGGGGGCGTACGAGCAGTACTTC.

This clone was counted a few times. The rearrangement joins TRBV5-1 to TRBJ2-7, with TRBD1 as a possible D gene (5 bases). The CDR3 runs 15 residues. In germline, CDR1 is SGHRS, CDR2 YFSETQ. The V end was cut by 0 bases, the J end by 3 bases, with 13 bases between. The CDR3 DNA follows: TGCGCCAGCAGCTTGGCGGCAGGGCAAATCTACGAGCAGTACTTC. Protein sequence: CASSLAAGQIYEQYF.

The J gene is TRBJ2-7, the V gene TRBV19; possibly TRBD2 for D (6 bases). The CDR3 consists of 14 residues. Germline assignment: CDR1 LNHDA and CDR2 SQIVND (reference sequence). The V end was cut by 5 bases, the J end by 9 bases, with 20 bases between. CDR3 sequence: CASSPRGAGVGQYF. In DNA form, the CDR3 reads TGTGCCAGTAGTCCTCGAGGAGCGGGCGTGGGGCAGTACTTC.

This CDR3 is CASSEQGTRSYNEQFF. CDR3 DNA sequence: TGTGCCAGCAGCGAACAGGGTACCCGCTCCTACAATGAGCAGTTCTTC. The chain carries TRBV6-8 and TRBJ2-1, with TRBD1 as a possible D gene (6 bases). V gave up 6 bases and J gave up 0 bases, with 15 bases separating them. Germline lookup yields CDR1 MNHGY and CDR2 SAAAGT. This CDR3 region has 16 residues.

The rearrangement joins TRBV11-3 to TRBJ1-5; a possible D gene is TRBD1 (6 bases). Germline lookup yields CDR1 SGHNT and CDR2 YENEEA. The CDR3 runs 15 residues. The V end was cut by 2 bases, the J end by 6 bases, with 14 bases between. CDR3 nucleotides: TGTGCCAGCAGCTTACAGGGGCGCGGCGGTCAGCCCCAGCATTTT. Its translation: CASSLQGRGGQPQHF.

The chain joins TRBV14 to TRBJ2-7, with a possible D match to TRBD2 (6 bases). Trimming pared 1 base from V and 3 bases from J, leaving 7 bases between. Germline lookup yields CDR1 SGHDN and CDR2 FVKESK. The CDR3 spans 13 residues. The CDR3 loop is CASSQGLVYEQYF. The CDR3 coding sequence is TGTGCCAGCAGCCAAGGACTAGTCTACGAGCAGTACTTC.

This clone was observed a few times. This chain joins TRBV10-2 and TRBJ1-4; D is undetermined. Germline V lookup: CDR1 WSHSY, CDR2 SAAADI. The CDR3 contains 14 residues. The ends were cut back, 0 bases at V and 7 bases at J, with 9 bases in the middle. The chain's CDR3 is CASSESVAGEKLFF. The DNA for the CDR3 is TGCGCCAGCAGTGAGTCGGTGGCGGGTGAAAAACTGTTTTTT.